Listed below are T cell receptor beta chains from one sample, sequenced in a study of blood T cell repertoires in COVID-19. Profiling relied on immunoSEQ multiplex PCR, and the TCRdb table lists in-frame clones only, not all of them. Among a few hundred thousand clones listed, about nine tenths were seen once. Sample: peripheral blood. These receptors were taken from a woman younger than 45 who had recovered from COVID-19. Each CDR3 is given with its conserved first and last residue.

v_call	cdr3_aa
TRBV18	CASSPPGARTEAFF
TRBV18	CASSPGASTDTQYF
TRBV9	CASSRLGMQTDTQYF
TRBV11-2	CASSLGQANGYTF
TRBV9	CASSASSGASYEQYF
TRBV6-1	CASSVFTGTLDYEQYF
TRBV4-1	CASSQDWQGDSPLHF
TRBV28	CASSLVEHLYGYTF
TRBV19	CASRQGGKNTEAFF
TRBV6-2/TRBV6-3	CASSYPGEQFF
TRBV27	CASSFERGVAGELFF
TRBV7-8	CASSSQGKLSNSPLHF
TRBV10-3	CAISQTGAMNTEAFF
TRBV6-5	CASSRQGENSPLHF
TRBV24-1	CATSVSPYWTGGPGGYYTF
TRBV5-1	CASSLVATGKANSPLHF
TRBV3-1/TRBV3-2	CASSGKRTSRFNEQFF
TRBV20-1	CSAVGLETQYF
TRBV7-9	CACSPASDTQYF